A single sample gave rise to the 21 T cell receptor beta chains below, sequenced in a study of blood T cell repertoires in COVID-19. Sequenced by immunoSEQ multiplex PCR; TCRdb stores in-frame clones only, minus some. The sample lists roughly 60,000 clones, approximately 80% occurring once. Sequencing was performed on peripheral blood. These receptors were obtained from a human donor in a cohort sampled during active or convalescent COVID-19.

This clone was seen just once. The V and J genes are TRBV6-5 and TRBJ1-1; 7 bases agree with TRBD1. The CDR3 loop spans 13 amino acids. The germline CDR1 and CDR2 sequences are MNHEY and SVGAGI. V lost 7 bases to trimming and J lost 5 bases; unmatched junction nucleotides: 7. CDR3 region: CASNTGVGTEAFF. The CDR3 DNA is TGTGCCAGCAACACAGGGGTGGGAACTGAAGCTTTCTTT.

The V and J genes are TRBV3-1 (or the pseudogene TRBV3-2) and TRBJ2-7; possible D gene TRBD1, 5 bases. The CDR3 totals 13 residues. V was pared by 0 bases and J by 6 bases, with 9 bases between. CDR1 LGHDT and CDR2 YNNKEL come from the germline V gene (reference sequence). The CDR3 is CASSQDRVAEQYF. DNA for the CDR3: TGTGCCAGCAGCCAAGACAGGGTAGCCGAGCAGTACTTC.

The chain employs TRBV5-1 and TRBJ2-7; 9 nucleotides align to TRBD1. After removal of 0 bases from V and 3 bases from J, the junction contained 4 bases not matched to a gene. Germline assignment: CDR1 SGHRS and CDR2 YFSETQ. The CDR3 spans 15 residues. In nucleotides, the CDR3 is TGCGCCAGCAGCTTGGCCGGGACAGGGATCTACGAGCAGTACTTC. Protein sequence: CASSLAGTGIYEQYF. Variable domain in full (rest from reference TRBV5-1 and TRBJ2-7): KAGVTQTPRYLIKTRGQQVTLSCSPISGHRSVSWYQQTPGQGLQFLFEYFSETQRNKGNFPGRFSGRQFSNSRSEMNVSTLELGDSALYLCASSLAGTGIYEQYFGPGTRLTVT.

This clone was recorded once. The V gene is TRBV5-1, the J gene TRBJ2-3, with TRBD2 matching 9 bases. Germline-derived CDR1 and CDR2 are SGHRS and YFSETQ. CDR3 length equals 16 residues. Germline trimming cut 0 bases from V and 0 bases from J; bases unmatched to any gene: 2. This CDR3 is CASSLDSGGSTDTQYF. CDR3 nucleotides: TGCGCCAGCAGCTTGGACAGCGGGGGGAGCACAGATACGCAGTATTTT.

The CDR3 DNA is TGTGCCAGCTCTCCCCGTGCGGACAGGGGCACTGAAGCTTTCTTT. Translated, it gives CASSPRADRGTEAFF. This rearrangement joins TRBV18 to TRBJ1-1, with 9 positions matching TRBD1. There are 15 residues in the CDR3. V was clipped by 6 bases and J by 4 bases; unmatched bases: 9. Looked up from germline, CDR1 is KGHSH and CDR2 is LQKENI.

The chain links TRBV15 to TRBJ1-1; maybe TRBD1 (5 bases). The V gene lost 1 base and the J gene lost 10 bases, with 19 bases spanning the gap. Germline lookup yields CDR1 LNHNV and CDR2 YYDKDF (reference sequence). CDR3 length equals 15 residues. CDR3 loop: CATSRAGPLVVGAFF. The CDR3 nucleotides read TGTGCCACCAGCAGAGCAGGGCCCCTCGTGGTTGGAGCTTTCTTT.

The chain carries TRBV25-1 and TRBJ1-1; TRBD1 matches at 7 bases. The germline gives CDR1 MGHDK, CDR2 SYGVNS. The ends lost 4 bases at V and 3 bases at J; junction bases unmatched: 5. CDR3 length: 14 residues. As DNA, the CDR3 is TGTGCCAGCAGTGGGGGGACAGAGCACACTGAAGCTTTCTTT. Translating it yields CASSGGTEHTEAFF.

The chain links TRBV9 to TRBJ1-4; the match to TRBD1 covers 7 bases. The length of the CDR3 is 15 residues. Losses at the gene ends were 4 bases for V and 8 bases for J; bases not matched to a gene: 11. Looked up from germline, CDR1 is SGDLS and CDR2 is YYNGEE. Here the CDR3 DNA reads TGTGCCAGCAGCCCCCGACAGGGATTTAGGGAAAAACTGTTTTTT. It codes for CASSPRQGFREKLFF.

This clone occurred once. V usage is TRBV19 and J usage is TRBJ2-1, with 11 bases aligning to TRBD2. Germline-derived CDR1 and CDR2 are LNHDA and SQIVND (reference sequence). V lost 3 bases, J lost 6 bases, and 7 bases stayed unmatched. This CDR3 spans 16 amino acids. CDR3 DNA: TGTGCCAGTAGTATGGGGCTAGCGGGGGGTTTCAATGAGCAGTTCTTC. This gives the protein CASSMGLAGGFNEQFF.

The table lists this clone with a few counts. The rearrangement links TRBV19 to TRBJ2-6; TRBD1 matches 7 bases. The CDR3 extends over 15 amino acids. Germline assignment: CDR1 LNHDA and CDR2 SQIVND (reference sequence). The junction had 7 bases not matched to a gene; V was cut back by 7 bases and J by 4 bases. CDR3 bases: TGTGCCAGTATCGCACAGGGGACCGGGGCCAACGTCCTGACTTTC. Translated, it gives CASIAQGTGANVLTF. The entire variable domain, with the rest obtained from reference TRBV19 and TRBJ2-6, is as follows: DGGITQSPKYLFRKEGQNVTLSCEQNLNHDAMYWYRQDPGQGLRLIYYSQIVNDFQKGDIAEGYSVSREKKESFPLTVTSAQKNPTAFYLCASIAQGTGANVLTFGAGSRLTVL.

DNA for the CDR3: TGTGCCAGTAGTACGACCTCGGGAGGCGGATCACCCCTCCACTTT. Protein: CASSTTSGGGSPLHF. The rearrangement joins TRBV19 to TRBJ1-6, with D hard to call. The CDR3 sequence is 15 residues long. V gave up 4 bases and J gave up 10 bases, with 17 bases separating them. Germline V gene sequence: CDR1 LNHDA, CDR2 SQIVND (reference sequence).

This clone ranks as medium-sized. This chain links TRBV7-2 with TRBJ2-3, with 7 positions matching TRBD2. CDR3 size: 16 residues. The germline gives CDR1 SGHTA, CDR2 FQGNSA. V trimming: 3 bases; J trimming: 7 bases; junction bases outside the gene matches: 13. The DNA for the CDR3 is TGTGCCAGCAGCTTCGCCACTGGACTAGTCCGCAATACGCAGTATTTT. Its translation: CASSFATGLVRNTQYF. Complete variable domain (other parts from reference TRBV7-2 and TRBJ2-3): GAGVSQSPSNKVTEKGKDVELRCDPISGHTALYWYRQSLGQGLEFLIYFQGNSAPDKSGLPSDRFSAERTGGSVSTLTIQRTQQEDSAVYLCASSFATGLVRNTQYFGPGTRLTVL.

The CDR3 reads CASSAVGRGGNQPQHF. The CDR3 DNA reads TGTGCCAGCAGCGCCGTCGGAAGGGGCGGCAATCAGCCCCAGCATTTT. The chain joins TRBV7-8 to TRBJ1-5, with D possibly matching TRBD1 (5 bases). This CDR3 spans 16 amino acids. V was trimmed by 5 bases and J by 2 bases, leaving 16 bases between them. Germline assignment: CDR1 SGHVS and CDR2 FQNEAQ.

In its sample, this clone was seen many times. This sequence joins TRBV24-1 and TRBJ1-3, with 7 bases lining up with TRBD1. Germline trimming cut 1 base from V and 6 bases from J; bases unmatched to any gene: 8. This CDR3 region has 16 residues. Per the germline V gene, CDR1 is KGHDR and CDR2 is SFDVKD. The CDR3 sequence: CATSDFKGALSNTIYF. In DNA, the CDR3 is TGTGCCACCAGTGATTTCAAGGGGGCATTGTCAAACACCATATATTTT.

This sequence joins TRBV4-2 and TRBJ2-3; the D is unclear. The germline CDR1 and CDR2 sequences are LGHNA and YNFKEQ. The CDR3 loop spans 13 amino acids. With 0 bases removed from V and 3 bases from J, the gap between germline ends came to 4 bases. CDR3 amino acids: CASSQDRTDTQYF. DNA of the CDR3: TGTGCCAGCAGCCAAGATCGGACAGATACGCAGTATTTT.

This clone has a single count. The chain is built from TRBV29-1 and TRBJ1-2, with D possibly being TRBD1 (6 bases). V shed 8 bases and J shed 6 bases, with 13 bases lying between them. This CDR3 has 11 residues. Germline V gene sequence: CDR1 SQVTM, CDR2 ANQGSEA. In DNA form, the CDR3 reads TGCAGCTTTCGGAAGGGGGATGGCTACACCTTC. Translating it yields CSFRKGDGYTF.

In this sample, this clone turned up a few times. The rearrangement uses TRBV6-1 and TRBJ1-1; D may be TRBD1 (5 bases). Germline V gene sequence: CDR1 MNHNS, CDR2 SASEGT. The CDR3 runs to 15 residues. V shed 0 bases and J shed 3 bases, with 11 bases lying between them. CDR3 bases: TGTGCCAGCAGTGAAGCATCGGGGGTAGACACTGAAGCTTTCTTT. As protein: CASSEASGVDTEAFF.

The chain employs TRBV10-2 and TRBJ1-6; 8 positions match TRBD1. The CDR3 consists of 14 residues. In germline, CDR1 is WSHSY, CDR2 SAAADI. The J segment lost 5 bases and the V segment lost 6 bases, leaving 3 bases of the junction unmatched. CDR3 region: CASRRDRNNSPLHF. In nucleotides, the CDR3 is TGCGCCAGCAGGAGGGACAGGAATAATTCACCCCTCCACTTT.

This clone was recorded only once. The chain joins TRBV19 to TRBJ1-1; D gene unclear. Deletions cut 7 bases from V and 7 bases from J, with 10 bases between. CDR3 length equals 11 residues. Per the germline V gene, CDR1 is LNHDA and CDR2 is SQIVND (reference sequence). The CDR3 sequence: CASKAGSEAFF. The CDR3 nucleotides read TGTGCCAGTAAGGCGGGGAGTGAAGCTTTCTTT.

This clone was counted between two and nine times. The genes are TRBV2 and TRBJ1-6; 7 nucleotides match TRBD1. The CDR3 runs to 16 residues. V was clipped by 6 bases and J by 11 bases; unmatched bases: 16. Per germline, CDR1 SNHLY and CDR2 FYNNEI. The CDR3 loop is CASSQQGWASGAPLHF. DNA of the CDR3: TGTGCCAGCAGCCAACAGGGGTGGGCCTCCGGGGCACCCCTCCACTTT. The full variable domain, rest sourced from reference TRBV2 and TRBJ1-6, is EPEVTQTPSHQVTQMGQEVILRCVPISNHLYFYWYRQILGQKVEFLVSFYNNEISEKSEIFDDQFSVERPDGSNFTLKIRSTKLEDSAMYFCASSQQGWASGAPLHFGNGTRLTVT.

The rearrangement uses TRBV3-1 (or the pseudogene TRBV3-2) and TRBJ2-7; maybe TRBD2 (6 bases). This CDR3 has 13 amino acids. Germline CDR1 and CDR2: LGHDT and YNNKEL (reference sequence). The germline V and J ends were trimmed by 3 bases and 5 bases, with 11 bases remaining between them. The DNA of the CDR3 is TGTGCCAGCAGCCATGCAAGGAGGGACGAGCAGTACTTC. Amino acid sequence: CASSHARRDEQYF.